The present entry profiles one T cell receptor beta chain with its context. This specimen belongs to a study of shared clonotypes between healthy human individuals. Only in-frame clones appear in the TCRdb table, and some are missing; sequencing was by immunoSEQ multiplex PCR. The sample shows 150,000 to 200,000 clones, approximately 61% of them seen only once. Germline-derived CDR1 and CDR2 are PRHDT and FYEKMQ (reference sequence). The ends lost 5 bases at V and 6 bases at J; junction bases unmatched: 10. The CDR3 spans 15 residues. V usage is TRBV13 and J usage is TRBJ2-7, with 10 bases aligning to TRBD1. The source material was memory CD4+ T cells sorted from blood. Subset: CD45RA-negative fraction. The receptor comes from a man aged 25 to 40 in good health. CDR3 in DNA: TGTGCCAGCAGCCTCCCAGGGACAGGGGTGGTCGAGCAGTACTTC. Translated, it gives CASSLPGTGVVEQYF.